This T cell receptor beta chain was identified during a study of control samples from healthy donors and cancer patients. This table comes from immunoSEQ multiplex PCR, and its TCRdb copy is limited to in-frame clones, with some not included. The data show some 39,000 clones, with 65% to 85% seen just once and 20% to 25% held by the top ten. This CDR3 is 12 amino acids long. Germline CDR1 and CDR2: SQVTM and ANQGSEA. With V trimmed by 7 bases and J by 2 bases, 2 bases remained unmatched. The clonotype originates from a woman aged 55-70 years with lung cancer. The chain links TRBV29-1 to TRBJ1-2, with TRBD1 matching over 9 bases. Sequencing input: PBMCs. The CDR3 sequence is CSGGQGNYGYTF. As DNA, the CDR3 is TGCAGCGGGGGACAGGGCAACTATGGCTACACCTTC.